Listed below are T cell receptor beta chains from one sample, sequenced in a study of OX40 agonist ivuxolimab in advanced cancers. The protocol was immunoSEQ multiplex PCR, while the TCRdb copy is restricted to in-frame clones and leaves out a portion. The repertoire consists of fewer than 25,000 clones, with 74% occurring once and the leading ten covering about 26%. The sequenced sample was CD4+ or CD8+ T cells sorted from blood, obtained in a trial of the OX40 agonist ivuxolimab. Every receptor here comes from an adult with an advanced solid tumor such as melanoma, head and neck, liver or kidney cancer. CDR3s include the opening cysteine and the closing phenylalanine or tryptophan. The order of the fields is clone size, J gene, V gene, D gene, CDR3 DNA, CDR3 protein. The D gene is left open where the match is weak. Some rows mark clone size as missing; the rest say once, few, many or name a class of expanded clone.

few | TRBJ2-1 | TRBV5-4 | - | TGTGCCAGCAGCTTGGGAGATTACAATGAGCAGTTCTTC | CASSLGDYNEQFF
- | TRBJ2-7 | TRBV6-5 | - | TGTGCCAGCAGTTACGGAAGTGGGGCTTACGAGCAGTACTTC | CASSYGSGAYEQYF
- | TRBJ2-7 | TRBV7-9 | TRBD1 | TGTGCCAGCAGCAGCACCGGGACAGGGGTTGGGGAGCAGTACTTC | CASSSTGTGVGEQYF
- | TRBJ1-1 | TRBV2 | - | TGTGCCGGGAGACAGCTATGGAACACTGAAGCTTTCTTT | CAGRQLWNTEAFF
- | TRBJ2-3 | TRBV5-6 | - | TGTGCCAGCAGCTCAGAGACAGATACGCAGTATTTT | CASSSETDTQYF
large | TRBJ1-1 | TRBV28 | - | TGTGCCAGCACCTTACAGGACACTGAAGCTTTCTTT | CASTLQDTEAFF
- | TRBJ2-5 | TRBV19 | - | TGTGCCAGTAGTATACCAGCAGGAGAGCAGTACTTC | CASSIPAGEQYF
- | TRBJ2-7 | TRBV2 | - | TGTGCCAGCAGTGAGGGTTCGTCATACTCCTACGAGCAGTACTTC | CASSEGSSYSYEQYF
few | TRBJ1-3 | TRBV19 | - | TGTGCCAGTAGCCCGGGACACACTTCTGGAAACACCATATATTTT | CASSPGHTSGNTIYF
- | TRBJ2-5 | TRBV29-1 | TRBD2 | TGCAGCGTTGAAAGCGGGACTAGCGGGGTCGGGACCCAGTACTTC | CSVESGTSGVGTQYF
- | TRBJ2-2 | TRBV28 | TRBD2 | TGTGCCAGCAGTCCAGCGGGAGGTGGTATCACCGGGGAGCTGTTTTTT | CASSPAGGGITGELFF
- | TRBJ2-5 | TRBV5-4 | TRBD2 | TGTGCCAGCAGCCCGGGACTAGTCAACCAAGAGACCCAGTACTTC | CASSPGLVNQETQYF
- | TRBJ2-7 | TRBV9 | - | TGTGCCAGCAGCGTAGCTGGTTCCGGCACCTACGAGCAGTACTTC | CASSVAGSGTYEQYF
- | TRBJ2-1 | TRBV28 | TRBD2 | TGTGCCAGCAGTCTCATAGCGGGAGGGGTATCCTACAATGAGCAGTTCTTC | CASSLIAGGVSYNEQFF
few | TRBJ2-7 | TRBV11-2 | TRBD2 | TGTGCCAGCAGCTTAGTCGGGCTAGCGGGGAGCTCCTACGAGCAGTACTTC | CASSLVGLAGSSYEQYF
- | TRBJ1-1 | TRBV6-1 | - | TGTGCCAGCAGTTTTAGGACCCACACTGAAGCTTTCTTT | CASSFRTHTEAFF
- | TRBJ1-4 | TRBV7-8 | - | TGTGCCAGCAGCCCAATGACCCTTAATGAAAAACTGTTTTTT | CASSPMTLNEKLFF
- | TRBJ2-5 | TRBV2 | TRBD1 | TGTGCCAGCAGTGATTTTGGACAGGGGGCGCTGGAGACCCAGTACTTC | CASSDFGQGALETQYF
few | TRBJ1-1 | TRBV7-6 | TRBD1 | TGTGCCAGCAGCTCGGGACAGGGAATAACTGAAGCTTTCTTT | CASSSGQGITEAFF
- | TRBJ2-1 | TRBV4-2 | TRBD2 | TGTGCCAGCAGCCCGGGACTAGCGGGAGGCAATGAGCAGTTCTTC | CASSPGLAGGNEQFF
- | TRBJ2-3 | TRBV9 | TRBD2 | TGTGCCAGCAGCGTAACCGGGACTAGCGGGATAACAGATACGCAGTATTTT | CASSVTGTSGITDTQYF
once | TRBJ1-6 | TRBV25-1 | - | TGTGCCAGCAGGGGAGGGGCCAATAATTCACCCCTCCACTTT | CASRGGANNSPLHF
few | TRBJ1-1 | TRBV30 | TRBD1 | TGTGCCTGGAGTATACAGGGGGCCATGAACACTGAAGCTTTCTTT | CAWSIQGAMNTEAFF
once | TRBJ1-5 | TRBV28 | - | TGTGCCAGCACTGGAACCTTAGGGGGTCAGCCCCAGCATTTT | CASTGTLGGQPQHF
- | TRBJ2-6 | TRBV10-3 | - | TGTGCCATCAGTGAACGGTACTGTCAAAGTCGGGCCAACGTCCTGACTTTC | CAISERYCQSRANVLTF
- | TRBJ2-3 | TRBV30 | - | TGTGCCTGTGACAGCTTCCGCACAGATACGCAGTATTTT | CACDSFRTDTQYF
- | TRBJ2-7 | TRBV10-1 | TRBD2 | TGCGCCAGCAGCCGGACTAGCTGGGAAGAGCAGTACTTC | CASSRTSWEEQYF